A single sample is the source of the 27 T cell receptor beta chains below, sequenced in a study of shared clonotypes between healthy human individuals (dated by TCRdb to about 2020). The receptor library was made with the immunoSEQ multiplex PCR assay. Drawn from immuneACCESS, this table holds only the in-frame rearrangements with V and J called that TCRdb kept. Clones are partly lost; checked studies trace under half to an unresolved V gene and leave the rest unexplained. This sample has roughly 2,300,000 clones in its table, and around 90% of those were observed once. About 0.41% of the sample belongs to the ten largest clones. The sequenced sample consisted of naive CD4+ T cells from PBMCs. Interpreted using the paper, the cell subset or site label stands for: CD45RA+ positively selected. These receptors were taken from a young man in good health. Some clones in this sample may be carry-over from other donors' samples.

The chain joins TRBV7-3 to TRBJ2-2; 14 nucleotides agree with TRBD2. With 4 bases clipped from V and 8 bases from J, the junction kept 3 bases outside the gene matches. This CDR3 spans 15 amino acids. Germline V CDR1 and CDR2: SGHTA, FQGTGA. This CDR3 reads CASSYGTSGSGELFF. In nucleotides, the CDR3 is TGTGCCAGCAGCTATGGGACTAGCGGGAGTGGGGAGCTGTTTTTT.

In DNA form, the CDR3 reads TGCGCCAGCAGCCCAGGGGCGCTTGGTCAGCCCCAGCATTTT. It specifies CASSPGALGQPQHF. The rearrangement joins TRBV5-1 to TRBJ1-5; D possibly corresponds to TRBD1 (6 bases). The CDR3 sequence is 14 residues long. The V gene's germline CDR1 is SGHRS and CDR2 YFSETQ. The germline V and J ends were trimmed by 4 bases and 6 bases, with 14 bases remaining between them.

The V gene is TRBV28, the J gene TRBJ2-7; TRBD1 agrees at 8 bases. V trimming: 6 bases; J trimming: 7 bases; junction bases outside the gene matches: 14. The CDR3 totals 15 residues. Germline V gene sequence: CDR1 MDHEN, CDR2 SYDVKM. The CDR3 reads CASSRTGTGVEEQYF. CDR3 in DNA: TGTGCCAGCAGCCGAACCGGGACAGGAGTTGAAGAGCAGTACTTC.

In the case of this clone: Other nucleotide sequences from this sample produce the same CDR3. The DNA of the CDR3 is TGTGCCAGCTCCCCCGGGACAGGGGCCGGAAACACCATATATTTT. This gives the protein CASSPGTGAGNTIYF. V and J are TRBV18 and TRBJ1-3, with 10 bases that match TRBD1. The length of the CDR3 is 15 residues. V was clipped by 6 bases and J by 4 bases; unmatched bases: 6. From germline, CDR1 is KGHSH and CDR2 LQKENI.

V gene TRBV27 combines with J gene TRBJ2-3; 9 bases agree with TRBD2. Unmatched junction bases numbered 9, after V lost 2 bases and J lost 6 bases. This CDR3 has 16 residues. Germline CDR1 is MNHEY and CDR2 is SMNVEV (reference sequence). The DNA of the CDR3 is TGTGCCAGCAGTTTACTCGGCGGGAGGGCCGGGGATACGCAGTATTTT. Its translation is CASSLLGGRAGDTQYF.

A few counts support this clone. Additional DNA sequences in this sample encode the identical CDR3. The chain combines TRBV28 with TRBJ2-5, with D possibly being TRBD2 (6 bases). This CDR3 is 13 amino acids long. Germline-derived CDR1 and CDR2 are MDHEN and SYDVKM. V lost 3 bases and J 1 base, leaving 6 bases between the germline ends. CDR3 bases: TGTGCCAGCAGTTTGGGGGGCCAAGAGACCCAGTACTTC. Its translation: CASSLGGQETQYF. The complete variable domain, with remaining parts taken from reference TRBV28 and TRBJ2-5, reads DVKVTQSSRYLVKRTGEKVFLECVQDMDHENMFWYRQDPGLGLRLIYFSYDVKMKEKGDIPEGYSVSREKKERFSLILESASTNQTSMYLCASSLGGQETQYFGPGTRLLVL.

This sequence joins TRBV2 and TRBJ2-7, with 8 bases fitting TRBD2. This CDR3 spans 14 amino acids. The junction had 7 bases not matched to a gene; V was cut back by 4 bases and J by 5 bases. Germline V CDR1 and CDR2: SNHLY, FYNNEI. The CDR3 protein is CASSVGGRQNEQYF. DNA for the CDR3: TGTGCCAGCAGTGTAGGCGGGAGGCAAAACGAGCAGTACTTC.

The gene calls are TRBV18 and TRBJ2-5, with TRBD1 matching over 8 bases. The CDR3 covers 19 residues. Germline CDR1 KGHSH, CDR2 LQKENI. V gave up 3 bases and J gave up 2 bases; unmatched junction bases: 17. CDR3 DNA: TGTGCCAGCTCACCGAAGGGGACAGGAATGGGAGGAGGGCAAGAGACCCAGTACTTC. It specifies CASSPKGTGMGGGQETQYF. The full variable domain, completed using reference TRBV18 and TRBJ2-5, is NAGVMQNPRHLVRRRGQEARLRCSPMKGHSHVYWYRQLPEEGLKFMVYLQKENIIDESGMPKERFSAEFPKEGPSILRIQQVVRGDSAAYFCASSPKGTGMGGGQETQYFGPGTRLLVL.

The chain carries TRBV6-1 and TRBJ1-2; D is unresolved. The V and J ends lost 1 base and 3 bases respectively, with 15 bases between them. The CDR3 length is 16 residues. Germline loops: CDR1 MNHNS, CDR2 SASEGT. The CDR3: CASSEGLPQRDYGYTF. The CDR3 bases are TGTGCCAGCAGTGAAGGACTACCACAGAGGGACTATGGCTACACCTTC.

CDR3 residues: CASRQTGVPYNEQFF. DNA for the CDR3: TGCGCCAGCAGACAAACAGGGGTCCCCTACAATGAGCAGTTCTTC. This chain connects TRBV5-1 to TRBJ2-1; 7 bases are a match to TRBD1. V shed 5 bases, J shed 2 bases, and the junction held 7 bases outside the gene matches. The CDR3 has 15 amino acids. Germline V CDR1 and CDR2: SGHRS, YFSETQ.

The genes are TRBV27 and TRBJ2-5; 13 bases are a match to TRBD2. The V and J ends lost 6 bases and 6 bases, in that order; junction bases with no gene match: 7. The CDR3 has 15 amino acids. The germline gives CDR1 MNHEY, CDR2 SMNVEV (reference sequence). CDR3 in amino acids: CASSQGLAGLQTQYF. CDR3 DNA: TGTGCCAGCAGCCAGGGACTAGCGGGATTGCAGACCCAGTACTTC.

The chain carries TRBV7-9 and TRBJ2-7; TRBD2 aligns across 7 bases. Germline-derived CDR1 and CDR2 are SEHNR and FQNEAQ (reference sequence). This CDR3 is built from 15 residues. Trimming took 1 base from V and 0 from J; bases not matched to a gene: 3. CDR3 loop: CASSLVSGVSYEQYF. The CDR3 nucleotides are TGTGCCAGCAGCTTAGTGAGCGGGGTCTCCTACGAGCAGTACTTC.

Comments on this clone: The sample has other DNA sequences that encode this CDR3 too. V usage is TRBV12-5 and J usage is TRBJ1-1, with 7 bases lining up with TRBD1. From germline, CDR1 is LGHNT and CDR2 FRNRAP. Trimming cost V 1 base and J 5 bases; bases outside gene matches: 1. The CDR3 has 13 residues. The CDR3 loop is CASGLAGGTEAFF. DNA for the CDR3: TGTGCTAGTGGTTTGGCAGGGGGAACTGAAGCTTTCTTT.

The chain links TRBV27 to TRBJ1-2; possibly TRBD1 for D (6 bases). V was cut by 4 bases and J by 5 bases, with 23 bases left in between. Germline CDR1 and CDR2: MNHEY and SMNVEV (reference sequence). The CDR3 sequence is 17 residues long. The CDR3 loop is CASSSRGGAVGLYGYTF. The CDR3 DNA reads TGTGCCAGCAGTTCCCGAGGGGGAGCCGTCGGGTTGTATGGCTACACCTTC.

This clone was recorded once. CDR3 nucleotide sequence: TGTGCCAGCTCACTCCTCGCGGACTTAGAGGGTGAGCAGTTCTTC. It is translated as CASSLLADLEGEQFF. V gene TRBV18 combines with J gene TRBJ2-1; a weak D match, TRBD2 (5 bases). Per the germline V gene, CDR1 is KGHSH and CDR2 is LQKENI. The germline V and J ends were trimmed by 4 bases and 9 bases, with 19 bases remaining between them. This CDR3 has 15 amino acids.

The chain is built from TRBV7-9 and TRBJ2-3; 9 bases match TRBD2. Losses at the gene ends were 5 bases for V and 0 bases for J; bases not matched to a gene: 3. In germline, CDR1 is SEHNR, CDR2 FQNEAQ (reference sequence). The length of the CDR3 is 15 residues. In DNA form, the CDR3 reads TGTGCCAGCAGCGTAAGCGGGGGGAGCACAGATACGCAGTATTTT. It encodes CASSVSGGSTDTQYF. Looking up the rest from reference TRBV7-9 and TRBJ2-3 gives the full variable domain: DTGVSQNPRHKITKRGQNVTFRCDPISEHNRLYWYRQTLGQGPEFLTYFQNEAQLEKSRLLSDRFSAERPKGSFSTLEIQRTEQGDSAMYLCASSVSGGSTDTQYFGPGTRLTVL.

The rearrangement uses TRBV18 and TRBJ2-1; the match to TRBD2 covers 8 bases. From germline, CDR1 is KGHSH and CDR2 LQKENI. This CDR3 comprises 15 residues. V lost 6 bases to trimming and J lost 0 bases; unmatched junction nucleotides: 4. DNA for the CDR3: TGTGCCAGCTCCTCGGGAGGGATCTCCTACAATGAGCAGTTCTTC. It translates to CASSSGGISYNEQFF.

The chain carries TRBV5-1 and TRBJ2-5; D is unclear. CDR3 length: 13 residues. Germline V CDR1 and CDR2: SGHRS, YFSETQ. Trimming removed 3 bases at V and 5 bases at J, with 11 bases between. CDR3 in DNA: TGCGCCAGCAGCTCAAGTAAGCCGGAGACCCAGTACTTC. Its translation is CASSSSKPETQYF.

The J gene is TRBJ2-7, the V gene TRBV7-8; a weak D match, TRBD2 (6 bases). Between the trimmed V and J ends, which lost 3 bases and 2 bases, there was a span of 14 bases. Germline CDR1 reads SGHVS; CDR2 reads FQNEAQ. The CDR3 is 15 amino acids. The CDR3 spells CASSFLGGMAYEQYF. The CDR3 region has the DNA TGTGCCAGCAGCTTTCTGGGCGGGATGGCCTACGAGCAGTACTTC.

V usage is TRBV10-2 and J usage is TRBJ2-7; 10 bases align to TRBD2. Germline V gene data show CDR1 as WSHSY and CDR2 as SAAADI. This CDR3 has 14 amino acids. The trim removed 10 bases at V and 2 bases at J, leaving 8 bases unmatched. In DNA form, the CDR3 reads TGCGCCACCGCTGGACTAGCGGTTACCTACGAGCAGTACTTC. Translation: CATAGLAVTYEQYF.

The chain recombines TRBV9 with TRBJ1-4; 9 nucleotides align to TRBD1. In germline, CDR1 is SGDLS, CDR2 YYNGEE. The CDR3 has 15 residues. The junction had 8 bases not matched to a gene; V was cut back by 4 bases and J by 7 bases. The CDR3 region has the DNA TGTGCCAGCAGCCTCCGGGACAGGGCGGGTGAAAAACTGTTTTTT. Protein: CASSLRDRAGEKLFF.

Notes on this clone: Other DNA sequences in this sample translate to the same CDR3. This chain connects TRBV6-5 to TRBJ2-5; D might be TRBD2 (5 bases). V dropped 2 bases and J dropped 5 bases, with 9 bases sitting between them. The CDR3 sequence is 13 residues long. Germline CDR1 and CDR2: MNHEY and SVGAGI. CDR3 DNA: TGTGCCAGCAGTTACGTCCGCGGGGAGACCCAGTACTTC. Translation gives CASSYVRGETQYF.

This clone has just one count. The chain links TRBV5-1 to TRBJ1-5; 10 bases align to TRBD1. The CDR3 is 13 amino acids. The germline V gene encodes CDR1 SGHRS and CDR2 YFSETQ. With V trimmed by 5 bases and J by 6 bases, 2 bases remained unmatched. The CDR3 protein is CASSWTGGQPQHF. The CDR3 nucleotides read TGCGCCAGCAGTTGGACAGGGGGTCAGCCCCAGCATTTT.

This clone was observed once. The chain employs TRBV2 and TRBJ1-2, with D possibly being TRBD1 (5 bases). The V end lost 8 bases, the J end lost 1 base, and 11 bases lay between the germline ends. The germline CDR1 and CDR2 sequences are SNHLY and FYNNEI. This CDR3 comprises 13 residues. DNA of the CDR3: TGTGCCAGCGGCGGGGACCTTAACTATGGCTACACCTTC. Encoded protein: CASGGDLNYGYTF.

The chain is built from TRBV27 and TRBJ2-7, with 8 positions matching TRBD1. Germline V CDR1 and CDR2: MNHEY, SMNVEV (reference sequence). The ends lost 2 bases at V and 3 bases at J; junction bases unmatched: 9. The CDR3 is 16 residues long. CDR3 region: CASSLPPGQGIYEQYF. The DNA for the CDR3 is TGTGCCAGCAGTTTACCCCCCGGACAGGGAATCTACGAGCAGTACTTC.

The chain links TRBV6-5 to TRBJ1-1; the D is unclear. The CDR3 has 12 residues. Trimming took off 6 bases at V and 1 base at J, with 6 bases between the two ends. The germline V gene has CDR1 MNHEY and CDR2 SVGAGI. The CDR3 reads CASRRENTEAFF. The DNA for the CDR3 is TGTGCCAGCAGACGGGAGAACACTGAAGCTTTCTTT.

On this clone itself: This sample also contains other DNA sequences that code for the same CDR3. The CDR3 loop reads CASSLTGVDYGYTF. The CDR3 DNA is TGTGCCAGCAGTTTAACAGGGGTTGACTATGGCTACACCTTC. V is TRBV28 and J is TRBJ1-2, with TRBD1 matching over 7 bases. With V trimmed by 2 bases and J by 3 bases, 3 bases remained unmatched. This CDR3 spans 14 amino acids. Germline CDR1 is MDHEN and CDR2 is SYDVKM.